This T cell receptor (beta chain) was recovered during a study of spatial heterogeneity in lung cancer. Time point denoted: sample taken at primary tumor resection. Whole RNA, which was extracted from tumor, nontumor lung tissue or frozen PBMC, was sequenced without any cell sorting. This clonotype was counted many times. The CDR3 consists of 12 residues. Germline-derived CDR1 and CDR2 are MDHEN and SYDVKM. With 6 bases removed from V and 5 bases from J, the gap between germline ends came to 8 bases. TCR cDNA molecules were tagged individually, and each one carried a unique molecular identifier. From the 5' RACE reads, TCRdb called clonotypes with MiXCR, one entry per CDR3 protein. The sample lists under 15,000 distinct CDR3 sequences; roughly an eighth were seen once.

The rearrangement links TRBV28 to TRBJ2-1; either TRBD1 or TRBD2 may fit D (5 bases each). This TCR came from a female donor with early-stage non-small cell lung cancer. Sequenced material: PBMCs, taken at surgery. CDR3 nucleotides: TGTGCCAGCAGACCGGGGCACAATGAGCAGTTCTTC. Protein: CASRPGHNEQFF.